The present T cell receptor (beta chain) was sequenced within a study of T cells in Graves' hyperthyroidism and ophthalmopathy (dated by TCRdb to 2018 to 2020). About the study as a whole: To identify TCR V-J signatures that set the groups apart, the researchers used a discovery cohort of 90 to 100 patients, made up of 40 to 45 with Graves' ophthalmopathy and about 59 with stable Graves' hyperthyroidism. Once sampling was done, hyperthyroidism patients were given methimazole at a starting dose of 30 mg daily, whereas ophthalmopathy patients were given high-dose intravenous methylprednisolone. For training and testing, the approximately 92 patients in the discovery cohort were randomly divided in a 7:3 ratio. TCR Vbeta CDR3 sequencing of some 140 peripheral blood samples (43 ophthalmopathy, 75 to 85 hyperthyroidism and approximately 17 progressor patients) is reported in the paper. Whether ophthalmopathy could be predicted prospectively was tested in an independent validation cohort made up of under 20 hyperthyroidism patients plus 17 patients who later progressed to ophthalmopathy. The study also compared thyroid tissue and blood T-cell repertoires from about 6 Graves' hyperthyroidism patients. Broader findings and caveats from the paper: A 13 V-J signature model separated ophthalmopathy from stable hyperthyroidism, with roughly 88% sensitivity and roughly 81% specificity in cross-validation and 80%/75% in testing. Most expanded thyroid clonotypes (frequency above 0.001) were also detected in blood, a finding suggesting that blood repertoires may reflect thyroid immune responses. During validation, the model predicted progression to ophthalmopathy a median of roughly six months ahead of onset, with almost 71% sensitivity and around 73% specificity. Sample size was not statistically predetermined, and investigators were not blinded to group allocation.

With respect to this clonotype: Its antigen remains unidentified. No base quality values were provided; no much bigger clone lies one nucleotide off.

There are 16 amino acids in the CDR3, from cysteine to phenylalanine inclusive. The retained sequence is limited to the CDR3, 48 bases, with the frame set at the first base. V and J are trimmed by 6 bases and 3 bases, and the gene matches miss 5 bases of the junction. Looking up the germline V gene yields CDR1 SNHLY and CDR2 FYNNEI. TCR beta CDR3 regions were amplified from RNA transcripts. The first round of RT-PCR for the TCR CDR3 was performed with the HTBI primer set and the Qiagen OneStep RT-PCR kit. Libraries were constructed in a second round of multiplex PCR, after which size selection and purification were carried out. Paired-end sequencing of the libraries was performed with 100 bp reads on an Illumina HiSeq2000. In the source study's methods: SOAPnuke was used to process the raw data, with reads discarded if the reads contained adapters or uncalled bases, had a mean Phred below 15, or lacked an exact constant-primer or identifier match. COPE v1.2.5 was used to merge the high-quality paired reads, and each unique nucleotide sequence was defined as a clonotype. MiTCR v1.1 was used to align clonotypes to the IMGT TRBV, TRBD and TRBJ reference segments. Analysis was restricted to V-J combinations with a frequency above 0.0001, which covered about 99% of repertoires. The TCS score was defined as F50 (clonal expansion) divided by E x V (chaos), with BLOSUM62-based TCRdist calculated between CDR3 peptides within each V-J. Welch's t-statistics and random forest reduced around 520 V-J features to 13, which were used in a naive Bayes classifier (R e1071). The Morisita-Horn index was used to measure how similar the thyroid and blood repertoires were. The public reads were reanalyzed by TCRdb: fastp trimming at Q25, MiXCR alignment, in-frame beta chains only. A single entry per CDR3 protein holds the most common genes and DNA from its merged rows. Here the V and J calls rest on TCRdb's processing, not on the authors' analysis. This sample gives roughly 510,000 distinct CDR3 sequences in total; 46% of them show up just once. The ten most abundant clones make up about 43% of the sample.

Patients with uncontrolled infections, other autoimmune diseases, pregnancy or lactation were excluded. Diagnoses were based on clinical symptoms, serum thyroxine and TRAb, thyroid ultrasound and orbital computed tomography. Trizol reagent was used to extract total RNA, and RNA quality was then checked on an Agilent 2100 Bioanalyzer. The sample was peripheral blood or thyroid tissue (not recorded which). The chain uses TRBV2 and TRBJ2-1, with 13 central nucleotides matching TRBD2. This receptor was taken from an adult woman with Graves' disease, either hyperthyroidism or ophthalmopathy (not recorded which). The CDR3: CASRFRTSGSYNEQFF. The nucleotide sequence reads as follows: TGTGCCAGCAGATTTAGGACTAGCGGGAGCTACAATGAGCAGTTCTTC.